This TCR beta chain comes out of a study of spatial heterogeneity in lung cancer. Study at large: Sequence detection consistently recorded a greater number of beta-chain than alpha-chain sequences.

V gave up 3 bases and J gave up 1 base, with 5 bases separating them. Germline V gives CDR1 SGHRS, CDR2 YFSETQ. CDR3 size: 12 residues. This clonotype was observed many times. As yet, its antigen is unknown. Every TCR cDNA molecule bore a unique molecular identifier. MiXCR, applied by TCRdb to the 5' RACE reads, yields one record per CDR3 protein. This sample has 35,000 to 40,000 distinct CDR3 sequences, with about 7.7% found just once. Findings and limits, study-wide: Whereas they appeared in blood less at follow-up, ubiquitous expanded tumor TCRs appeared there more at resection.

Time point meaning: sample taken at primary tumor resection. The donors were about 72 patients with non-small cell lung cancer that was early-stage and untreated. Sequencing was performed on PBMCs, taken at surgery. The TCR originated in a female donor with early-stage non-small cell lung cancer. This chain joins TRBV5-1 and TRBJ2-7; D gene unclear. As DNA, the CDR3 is TGCGCCAGCAGCTCCCCATCCTACGAGCAGTACTTC. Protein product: CASSSPSYEQYF.